This T cell receptor (beta chain) was sequenced during a study of blood T cell repertoires in COVID-19. Across the whole study: The analysed material was cDNA or gDNA that came from T cells, B-cell-depleted T cells, or PBMCs.

In the original analysis: Quantification of nucleated cells was approximated via reference gene primer amplification. Sequencing was performed with immunoSEQ multiplex PCR; in TCRdb, only in-frame clones are kept and a portion is missing. Clone size and V and J calls were adopted from that table, with D and trimming inferred from the DNA. The sample includes about 32,000 clones, around nine tenths of them seen just once. Germline V CDR1 and CDR2: GTSNPN, SVGIG (reference sequence). V gave up 0 bases and J gave up 6 bases; unmatched junction bases: 2. The CDR3 runs 13 residues. This clone was found once.

The gene calls are TRBV30 and TRBJ2-7; 10 nucleotides align to TRBD1. Source material: peripheral blood. This receptor was obtained from a woman in her seventies with active COVID-19. CDR3 sequence: CAWSVRQGAEQYF. The CDR3 coding sequence is TGTGCCTGGAGTGTACGACAGGGGGCCGAGCAGTACTTC. Looking up the rest from reference TRBV30 and TRBJ2-7 gives the full variable domain: SQTIHQWPATLVQPVGSPLSLECTVEGTSNPNLYWYRQAAGRGLQLLFYSVGIGQISSEVPQNLSASRPQDRQFILSSKKLLLSDSGFYLCAWSVRQGAEQYFGPGTRLTVT.